A single sample is the source of the 25 T cell receptor beta chains below, sequenced in a study of T-cell reconstitution after alpha-beta-depleted transplantation in children. A library of TCRbeta sequences, prepared with unique molecular identifiers, was generated. TCRdb reprocessed the PCR reads with MiXCR, giving one entry per CDR3 protein. The data show approximately 170,000 distinct CDR3 sequences, roughly 11% seen once. The sample here was PBMCs, taken before TCRalphabeta/CD19-depleted stem cell transplant. Receptors were obtained from a boy younger than 10 with acute myeloid leukemia, due to receive a stem cell transplant.

The gene calls are TRBV3-1 and TRBJ2-1; TRBD2 matches 14 bases. CDR1 and CDR2 from the germline V gene are LGHDT and YNNKEL (reference sequence). The CDR3 loop spans 18 amino acids. Losses at the gene ends were 10 bases for V and 11 bases for J; bases not matched to a gene: 22. CDR3: CAISYGLAGGPLGGKQFF. In DNA, the CDR3 is TGTGCCATCAGTTACGGACTAGCGGGAGGCCCATTGGGTGGTAAGCAGTTCTTC.

This clonotype showed up many times. DNA of the CDR3: TGTGCCAGCAGTATACAGGGGGCCGAGACCCAGTACTTC. Residues: CASSIQGAETQYF. This sequence joins TRBV6-5 and TRBJ2-5; 9 nucleotides align to TRBD1. The ends lost 5 bases at V and 5 bases at J; junction bases unmatched: 3. This CDR3 has 13 residues. CDR1 and CDR2 (germline): MNHEY, SVGAGI.

This clonotype was counted ten times or more. The chain uses TRBV28 and TRBJ1-5; possible D gene TRBD1, 5 bases. The CDR3 contains 16 residues. Trimming removed 5 bases at V and 4 bases at J, with 18 bases between. Germline assignment: CDR1 MDHEN and CDR2 SYDVKM. The CDR3, as DNA: TGTGCCAGCAGTCCGACCCCCGGGGGTGCGAATCAGCCCCAGCATTTT. This sequence encodes CASSPTPGGANQPQHF.

The sample holds many counts of this clonotype. This chain uses TRBV15 with TRBJ2-3; 7 bases match TRBD1. The CDR3 is made up of 18 amino acids. CDR1 LNHNV and CDR2 YYDKDF come from the germline V gene (reference sequence). With 1 base clipped from V and 2 bases from J, the junction kept 12 bases outside the gene matches. This chain's CDR3 is CATSRVEQGDPFTDTQYF. Written as DNA, the CDR3 is TGTGCCACCAGCAGAGTTGAGCAGGGGGACCCTTTCACAGATACGCAGTATTTT.

This clonotype was seen repeatedly, ten times or more. The chain is built from TRBV6-1 and TRBJ2-1; 11 bases map to TRBD2. The CDR3 is made up of 13 amino acids. The trim removed 7 bases at V and 9 bases at J, leaving 5 bases unmatched. CDR1 is MNHNS, CDR2 SASEGT, per germline. Here the CDR3 DNA reads TGTGCCAGCACGACTAGCGGGAAGGGTGAGCAGTTCTTC. Protein product: CASTTSGKGEQFF.

Many counts were recorded for this clonotype. The chain recombines TRBV28 with TRBJ2-7, with 8 bases identical to TRBD2. Germline assignment: CDR1 MDHEN and CDR2 SYDVKM. The CDR3 sequence is 15 residues long. The V segment lost 6 bases and the J segment 1 base; nucleotides outside the gene matches: 8. Here the CDR3 DNA reads TGTGCCAGCAGGGGATACAGCGGGAGATCCTACGAGCAGTACTTC. Protein product: CASRGYSGRSYEQYF.

This clonotype was detected ten times or more. V gene TRBV5-1 combines with J gene TRBJ1-2; TRBD1 might be the D (5 bases). This CDR3 contains 14 residues. Germline V gene data show CDR1 as SGHRS and CDR2 as YFSETQ. The germline V and J ends were trimmed by 0 bases and 0 bases, with 6 bases remaining between them. The CDR3 sequence: CASSLVTANYGYTF. The CDR3 nucleotides are TGCGCCAGCAGCTTGGTGACAGCTAACTATGGCTACACCTTC.

The chain is built from TRBV19 and TRBJ1-5, with TRBD1 matching 7 bases. The germline gives CDR1 LNHDA, CDR2 SQIVND (reference sequence). This CDR3 has 15 amino acids. Germline trimming cut 7 bases from V and 6 bases from J; bases unmatched to any gene: 12. CDR3 DNA: TGTGCCAGTATGACCCCAGGACAGGCTGTTCAGCCCCAGCATTTT. It codes for CASMTPGQAVQPQHF.

This clonotype turned up a few times. The chain links TRBV7-3 to TRBJ2-1, with 13 bases lining up with TRBD2. The CDR3 is 17 residues long. V shed 1 base and J 2 bases; nucleotides not matched to a gene: 2. From germline, CDR1 is SGHTA and CDR2 FQGTGA. The CDR3: CASSLRLAGGAYNEQFF. DNA of the CDR3: TGTGCCAGCAGCTTAAGACTAGCGGGAGGTGCCTACAATGAGCAGTTCTTC.

The rearrangement links TRBV27 to TRBJ2-3; D gene ambiguous. The CDR3 has 13 residues. Germline CDR1 MNHEY, CDR2 SMNVEV (reference sequence). V was pared by 1 base and J by 5 bases, with 7 bases between. The CDR3 is CASSLWRKDTQYF. CDR3 sequence (DNA): TGTGCCAGCAGTTTATGGCGAAAAGATACGCAGTATTTT.

The rearrangement links TRBV4-1 to TRBJ2-6, with D tentatively TRBD1 or TRBD2 (7 bases each). The V and J ends lost 4 bases and 0 bases respectively, with 19 bases between them. Germline V gene lookup returns CDR1 MGHRA and CDR2 YSYEKL. The CDR3 covers 19 residues. This CDR3 is CASSPIVQGGISGANVLTF. CDR3 DNA sequence: TGCGCCAGCAGCCCCATCGTGCAGGGGGGGATCTCTGGGGCCAACGTCCTGACTTTC.

This clonotype was seen many times. V is TRBV4-1 and J is TRBJ2-3; D is possibly TRBD2 (6 bases). Germline loops: CDR1 MGHRA, CDR2 YSYEKL. Deletions cut 4 bases from V and 2 bases from J, with 22 bases between. The CDR3 spans 18 residues. CDR3 DNA sequence: TGCGCCAGCAGCCTCGATCGAATGGTAGCGGAAAACACAGATACGCAGTATTTT. Its protein product is CASSLDRMVAENTDTQYF.

This clonotype was picked up many times. The gene calls are TRBV5-6 and TRBJ2-7; perhaps TRBD2 as D (6 bases). Trimming removed 1 base from V and 0 bases from J, with 14 bases in between. Germline V gene data show CDR1 as SGHDT and CDR2 as YYEEEE. CDR3 size: 16 residues. The CDR3 bases are TGTGCCAGCAGCTTGCAAAGTGGAGGGTTCTCCTACGAGCAGTACTTC. Translated, it gives CASSLQSGGFSYEQYF.

This clonotype has ten or more counts. The CDR3 coding sequence is TGCGCCAGCAGCTTGATGGCCCTAGCCCCCCCAGATACGCAGTATTTT. This codes for CASSLMALAPPDTQYF. The chain links TRBV5-1 to TRBJ2-3; D possibly corresponds to TRBD2 (5 bases). The CDR3 contains 16 residues. The V end was cut by 1 base, the J end by 4 bases, with 16 bases between. The V gene's germline CDR1 is SGHRS and CDR2 YFSETQ.

The sample holds many counts of this clonotype. The chain joins TRBV20-1 to TRBJ1-4; 7 bases agree with TRBD1. From germline, CDR1 is DFQATT and CDR2 SNEGSKA (reference sequence). The CDR3 totals 15 residues. V lost 2 bases to trimming and J lost 2 bases; unmatched junction nucleotides: 5. CDR3 region: CSARPSTGTNEKLFF. Here the CDR3 DNA reads TGCAGTGCTAGACCCTCGACAGGGACTAATGAAAAACTGTTTTTT.

The gene calls are TRBV20-1 and TRBJ2-7; tentative D call: TRBD2 (7 bases). The CDR3 covers 15 residues. V lost 1 base and J 2 bases, leaving 15 bases between the germline ends. Looked up from germline, CDR1 is DFQATT and CDR2 is SNEGSKA (reference sequence). CDR3 DNA sequence: TGCAGTGCTAGAGGGGGGGGGGGCGCGACCTACGAGCAGTACTTC. Encoded protein: CSARGGGGATYEQYF.

At least ten counts were recorded for this clonotype. CDR3 sequence (DNA): TGTGCCAGCAGTTACACTTACACCGGGGAGCTGTTTTTT. Translating gives CASSYTYTGELFF. V and J are TRBV6-5 and TRBJ2-2; D gene unclear. Germline CDR1 is MNHEY and CDR2 is SVGAGI. V gave up 2 bases and J gave up 3 bases, with 4 bases separating them. CDR3 length equals 13 residues.

This clonotype has at least ten counts. The chain combines TRBV2 with TRBJ1-5; unclear D gene. The CDR3 length is 12 residues. Germline V gene lookup returns CDR1 SNHLY and CDR2 FYNNEI. V was pared by 4 bases and J by 4 bases, with 5 bases between. The CDR3 DNA follows: TGTGCCAGCAGTGTTCCTAATCAGCCCCAGCATTTT. Its translation: CASSVPNQPQHF.

At least ten counts were recorded for this clonotype. This chain connects TRBV7-8 to TRBJ1-1; D is perhaps TRBD1 (6 bases). The V end lost 7 bases, the J end lost 1 base, and 19 bases lay between the germline ends. The CDR3 sequence is 16 residues long. Looked up from germline, CDR1 is SGHVS and CDR2 is FQNEAQ. CDR3 region: CASNFKPGQRNTEAFF. The CDR3 DNA reads TGTGCCAGCAACTTTAAACCAGGACAGCGGAACACTGAAGCTTTCTTT. The full variable domain, in which reference TRBV7-8 and TRBJ1-1 provide the parts outside the CDR3, is GAGVSQSPRYKVAKRGQDVALRCDPISGHVSLFWYQQALGQGPEFLTYFQNEAQLDKSGLPSDRFFAERPEGSVSTLKIQRTQQEDSAVYLCASNFKPGQRNTEAFFGQGTRLTVV.

This clonotype was detected many times. The V and J genes are TRBV6-2 or TRBV6-3 and TRBJ2-7, with TRBD1 matching 8 bases. This CDR3 is built from 16 residues. V was pared by 0 bases and J by 0 bases, with 4 bases of the junction left unmatched. Germline CDR1 reads MNHEY; CDR2 reads SVGEGT. The CDR3 nucleotides are TGTGCCAGCAGTTACTCGACAGGGGCGAGCTCCTACGAGCAGTACGTC. This translates into CASSYSTGASSYEQYV.

This clonotype showed up many times. The gene calls are TRBV20-1 and TRBJ1-1, with 7 bases lining up with TRBD1. CDR3 length: 15 amino acids. Germline trimming cut 4 bases from V and 1 base from J; bases unmatched to any gene: 9. Germline V gives CDR1 DFQATT, CDR2 SNEGSKA (reference sequence). CDR3 region: CSATMTGWGNTEAFF. CDR3 sequence (DNA): TGCAGTGCTACCATGACAGGGTGGGGGAACACTGAAGCTTTCTTT.

This clonotype was counted ten times or more. This chain connects TRBV6-5 to TRBJ2-2; 9 bases fit TRBD1. This CDR3 spans 20 amino acids. Looked up from germline, CDR1 is MNHEY and CDR2 is SVGAGI. J lost 2 bases, V lost 0 bases, and 13 bases had no gene match. DNA of the CDR3: TGTGCCAGCAGTTACTCTTTCCCCCCCGGGACAGGGCCCAACACCGGGGAGCTGTTTTTT. Translating it yields CASSYSFPPGTGPNTGELFF.

This clonotype has at least ten counts. The chain links TRBV19 to TRBJ1-1, with TRBD1 matching 8 bases. V gave up 7 bases and J gave up 7 bases; unmatched junction bases: 5. CDR3 length equals 12 residues. Germline CDR1 and CDR2: LNHDA and SQIVND (reference sequence). The CDR3 sequence: CASKDRGIEAFF. The CDR3 nucleotides are TGTGCCAGTAAAGACAGGGGAATTGAAGCTTTCTTT.

The table lists this clonotype with many counts. In DNA, the CDR3 is TGCGCCAGCAGCCAAGATCGGGGACGAGGGAGCAATCAGCCCCAGCATTTT. Amino acid sequence: CASSQDRGRGSNQPQHF. The chain employs TRBV4-1 and TRBJ1-5, with D possibly being TRBD1 (5 bases). CDR1 is MGHRA and CDR2 is YSYEKL in the germline V gene. This CDR3 has 17 residues. V lost 0 bases to trimming and J lost 1 base, with 13 bases between them.

The sample holds many counts of this clonotype. The chain carries TRBV7-6 and TRBJ2-7, with D unresolved. Trimming removed 5 bases from V and 5 bases from J, with 28 bases in between. This CDR3 comprises 18 residues. Germline V gene data show CDR1 as SGHVS and CDR2 as FNYEAQ. This CDR3 reads CASSRTVTPGLTINEQYF. The DNA for the CDR3 is TGTGCCAGCAGCCGAACTGTAACACCGGGCCTAACAATCAACGAGCAGTACTTC.